Given below is one T cell receptor beta chain in context. The CDR3 runs to 15 residues. From germline, CDR1 is SGHDN and CDR2 FVKESK. Deletions cut 4 bases from V and 0 bases from J, with 9 bases between. This specimen comes from a study of T cells after somatic rescue of genetic block. Using immunoSEQ multiplex PCR, the repertoire was profiled, and TCRdb retains in-frame clones only, with some absent. The sample lists 70,000 to 95,000 clones; about 87% were seen once. This chain joins TRBV14 and TRBJ2-2, with D perhaps TRBD1 (6 bases). The clonotype originates from a woman aged 18 to 35. The sequenced sample consisted of peripheral blood mononuclear cells (PBMCs). CDR3: CASSLRTANTGELFF. DNA of the CDR3: TGTGCCAGCAGCCTCCGGACAGCGAACACCGGGGAGCTGTTTTTT.